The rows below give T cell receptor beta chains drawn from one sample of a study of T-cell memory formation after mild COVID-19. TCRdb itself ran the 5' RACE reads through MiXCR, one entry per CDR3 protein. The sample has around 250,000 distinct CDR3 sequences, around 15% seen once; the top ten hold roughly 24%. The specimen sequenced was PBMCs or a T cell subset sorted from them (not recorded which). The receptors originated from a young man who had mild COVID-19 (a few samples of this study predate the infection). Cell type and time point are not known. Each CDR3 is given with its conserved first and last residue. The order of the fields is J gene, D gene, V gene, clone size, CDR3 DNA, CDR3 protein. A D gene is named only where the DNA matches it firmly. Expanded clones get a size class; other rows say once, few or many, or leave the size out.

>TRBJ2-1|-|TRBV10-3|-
TGTGCCACTCTAGGACGGGCAAATGAGCAGTTCTTC
CATLGRANEQFF
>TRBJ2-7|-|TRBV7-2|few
TGTGCCAGCAGCTTAGAGGGGGGACAGACCTACGAGCAGTACTTC
CASSLEGGQTYEQYF
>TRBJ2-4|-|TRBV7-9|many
TGTGCCAGCAGAGAGGGGTTGGGAGCCAAAAACATTCAGTACTTC
CASREGLGAKNIQYF
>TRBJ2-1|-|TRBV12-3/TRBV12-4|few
TGTGCCAGCAGTTTTTCCCAGGGATACGGAGGTGAGCAGTTCTTC
CASSFSQGYGGEQFF
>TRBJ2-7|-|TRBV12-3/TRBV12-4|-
TGTGCCAGCAGTGGCAGTAGGAGCTCCTACGAGCAGTACTTC
CASSGSRSSYEQYF
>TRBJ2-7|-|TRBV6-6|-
TGTGCCAGCACCCAATCCTTTATCCCCTACGAGCAGTACTTC
CASTQSFIPYEQYF
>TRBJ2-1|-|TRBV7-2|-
TGTGCCAGCACCTTCTGGCAGAACCCCCGCAACCACTTCCGCTGTCAAGTCCAGTTCTTC
CASTFWQNPRNHFRCQVQFF
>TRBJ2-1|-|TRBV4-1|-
TGCGCCAGCAGCCGCCACTTGGACTCCTACAATGAGCAGTTCTTC
CASSRHLDSYNEQFF
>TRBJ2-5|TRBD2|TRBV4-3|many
TGCGCCAGCAGCCCCTCACTAGCGGGGGCTCCGGGGACCCAGTACTTC
CASSPSLAGAPGTQYF
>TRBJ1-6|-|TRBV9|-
TGTGCCAGCAGCGTAGAGGGACGATCACCCCTCCACTTT
CASSVEGRSPLHF
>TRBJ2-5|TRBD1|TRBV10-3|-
TGTGCCATCAGTGAGACAGGGGTAGAGGAGACCCAGTACTTC
CAISETGVEETQYF
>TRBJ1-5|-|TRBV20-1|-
TGCAGTGCTAGATTTCAGGGAGGCAATCAGCCCCAGCATTTT
CSARFQGGNQPQHF
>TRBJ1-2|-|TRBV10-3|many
TGTGCCATCTCGACAGGCTATGGCTACACCTTC
CAISTGYGYTF
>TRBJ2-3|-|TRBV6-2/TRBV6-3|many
TGTGCCAGCAGTTTCGTGGGGAGTACGCAGTATTTT
CASSFVGSTQYF
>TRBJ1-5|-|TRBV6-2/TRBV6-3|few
TGTGCCAGCAGTTACGACAGGCTCGATCAGCCCCAGCATTTT
CASSYDRLDQPQHF
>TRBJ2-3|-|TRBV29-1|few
TGCAGCGCACTACCACACTCCACAGATACGCAGTATTTT
CSALPHSTDTQYF
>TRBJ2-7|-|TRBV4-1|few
TGCGCCAGCAGCCATAGGTCTTTTCTTGACGAGCAGTACTTC
CASSHRSFLDEQYF
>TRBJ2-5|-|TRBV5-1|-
TGCGCCAGCAGCTTGAAGGTACAGGGCGAGACCCAGTACTTC
CASSLKVQGETQYF
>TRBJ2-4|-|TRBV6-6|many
TGTGCCAGCACCCCTAGCGTGGAGTTAGCCAAAAACATTCAGTACTTC
CASTPSVELAKNIQYF
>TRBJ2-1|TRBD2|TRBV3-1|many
TGTGCCAGCAGCCAAGATTGGAGAGCGGGGGCCTACAATGAGCAGTTCTTC
CASSQDWRAGAYNEQFF
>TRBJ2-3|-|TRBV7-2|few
TGTGCCAGCAGCTTAAACTCGGCTACAGATACGCAGTATTTT
CASSLNSATDTQYF
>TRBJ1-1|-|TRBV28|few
TGTGCCAGCAGCCGCCTGAATGCTTTCTTT
CASSRLNAFF
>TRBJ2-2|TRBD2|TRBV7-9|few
TGTGCCAGCAGCCACTCCGGAGCGGGGGTTCACACCGGGGAGCTGTTTTTT
CASSHSGAGVHTGELFF